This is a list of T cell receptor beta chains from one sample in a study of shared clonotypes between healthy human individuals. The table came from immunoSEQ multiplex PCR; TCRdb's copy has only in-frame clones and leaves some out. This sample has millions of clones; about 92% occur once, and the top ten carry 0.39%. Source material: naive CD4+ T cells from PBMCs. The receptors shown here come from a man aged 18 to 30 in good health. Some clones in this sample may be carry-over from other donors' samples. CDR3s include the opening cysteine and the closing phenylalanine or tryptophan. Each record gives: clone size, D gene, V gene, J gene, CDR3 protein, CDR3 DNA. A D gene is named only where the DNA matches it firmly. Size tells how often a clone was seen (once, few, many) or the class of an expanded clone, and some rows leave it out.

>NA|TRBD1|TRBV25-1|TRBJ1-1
CASSVRDRGHTEAFF
TGTGCCAGCAGTGTAAGGGACAGGGGGCACACTGAAGCTTTCTTT
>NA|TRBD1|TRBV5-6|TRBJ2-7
CASSQFIPDRVGYEQYF
TGTGCCAGCAGCCAATTTATCCCGGACAGGGTCGGCTACGAGCAGTACTTC
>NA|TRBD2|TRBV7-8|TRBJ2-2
CASSRTLAGGTGELFF
TGTGCCAGCAGCAGAACACTAGCGGGGGGCACCGGGGAGCTGTTTTTT
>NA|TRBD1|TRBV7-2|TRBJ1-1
CASSIDRGREAFF
TGTGCCAGCAGCATAGACAGGGGGCGTGAAGCTTTCTTT
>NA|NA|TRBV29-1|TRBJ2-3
CLAREVDTQYF
TGTTTAGCGAGGGAGGTAGATACGCAGTATTTT
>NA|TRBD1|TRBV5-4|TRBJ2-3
CASSSGQGFTDTQYF
TGTGCCAGCAGCTCCGGACAGGGATTCACAGATACGCAGTATTTT
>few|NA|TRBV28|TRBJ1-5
CASSLGTLHQPQHF
TGTGCCAGCAGTTTAGGTACCCTGCATCAGCCCCAGCATTTT
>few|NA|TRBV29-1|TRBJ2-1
CSVDSERSYNEQFF
TGCAGCGTTGATAGCGAGCGCTCCTACAATGAGCAGTTCTTC
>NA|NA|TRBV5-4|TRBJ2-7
CASSLVDGGRSEQYF
TGTGCCAGCAGCCTGGTTGATGGGGGCCGGAGCGAGCAGTACTTC
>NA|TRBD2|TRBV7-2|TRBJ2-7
CASSKTSGRYEQYF
TGTGCCAGCAGCAAGACTAGCGGGAGGTACGAGCAGTACTTC
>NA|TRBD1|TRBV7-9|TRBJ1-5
CAIGQGLNSNQPQHF
TGTGCCATCGGACAGGGGCTAAATAGCAATCAGCCCCAGCATTTT
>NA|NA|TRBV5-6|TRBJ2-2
CASRRANTGELFF
TGTGCCAGCAGACGCGCGAACACCGGGGAGCTGTTTTTT
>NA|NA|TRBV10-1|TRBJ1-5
CASSEGIRQSSNQPQHF
TGCGCCAGCAGTGAGGGAATTCGACAGTCTAGCAATCAGCCCCAGCATTTT
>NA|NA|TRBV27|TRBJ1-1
CASSLGLRAPEAFF
TGTGCCAGCAGTTTAGGTTTACGGGCTCCTGAAGCTTTCTTT
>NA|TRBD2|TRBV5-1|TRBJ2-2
CASSWGLAGGPLTGELFF
TGCGCCAGCAGCTGGGGACTAGCGGGAGGGCCACTCACCGGGGAGCTGTTTTTT
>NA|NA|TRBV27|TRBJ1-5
CASSLKPGWSNQPQHF
TGTGCCAGCAGTTTGAAACCCGGTTGGAGCAATCAGCCCCAGCATTTT
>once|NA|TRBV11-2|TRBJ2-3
CASSRFPGGGTLTDTQYF
TGTGCCAGCAGCCGCTTCCCCGGCGGCGGGACGCTCACAGATACGCAGTATTTT
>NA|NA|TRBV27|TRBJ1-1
CASSWGGVGTEAFF
TGTGCCAGCAGTTGGGGGGGGGTAGGGACTGAAGCTTTCTTT
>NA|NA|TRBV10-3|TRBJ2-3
CAISESNLARSTDTQYF
TGTGCCATCAGTGAGTCGAATCTAGCGAGGAGCACAGATACGCAGTATTTT
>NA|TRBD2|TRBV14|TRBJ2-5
CASSQWGLAEETQYF
TGTGCCAGCAGCCAATGGGGACTAGCGGAAGAGACCCAGTACTTC
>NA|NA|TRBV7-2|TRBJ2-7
CASSLGRPGQTYEQYF
TGTGCCAGCAGCTTGGGAAGACCGGGGCAAACCTACGAGCAGTACTTC
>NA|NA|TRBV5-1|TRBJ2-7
CASSSLPDLGEQYF
TGCGCCAGCAGCTCCCTGCCTGATTTGGGCGAGCAGTACTTC
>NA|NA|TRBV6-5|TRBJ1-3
CASSYGGDSGNTIYF
TGTGCCAGCAGTTACGGAGGGGACTCTGGAAACACCATATATTTT